This TCR beta chain comes out of a study of cytomegalovirus exposure and HLA in healthy donors. The wider study: A subsequent analysis reported that the 120 or so validation repertoires were produced on the same platform that had also been used for the roughly 710 first-cohort repertoires.

Method: immunoSEQ multiplex PCR; TCRdb's copy keeps in-frame clones and lacks some. The table has about 120,000 clones, 70% to 90% seen once. The approximately 120-subject validation cohort, separate from the approximately 660-subject first cohort, included the donors. This clone was observed a single time. The CDR3 spans 15 residues. Per germline, CDR1 SGHDT and CDR2 YYEEEE. V dropped 2 bases and J dropped 5; count of bases not matched to a gene: 6. The receptor comes from a woman younger than 35 in good health and CMV-seropositive. Sequenced sample: PBMCs. The J gene is TRBJ2-3, the V gene TRBV5-6; 9 bases align to TRBD1. The CDR3 DNA is TGTGCCAGCAGCTTTTTCCGGGACAGGGAAGATACGCAGTATTTT. It translates to CASSFFRDREDTQYF. Together with reference TRBV5-6 and TRBJ2-3, the CDR3 gives the full variable domain: DAGVTQSPTHLIKTRGQQVTLRCSPKSGHDTVSWYQQALGQGPQFIFQYYEEEERQRGNFPDRFSGHQFPNYSSELNVNALLLGDSALYLCASSFFRDREDTQYFGPGTRLTVL.